These 30 T cell receptor beta chains came from one sample sequenced in a study of cytomegalovirus exposure and HLA in healthy donors. Both 60 Vbeta primers and 13 Jbeta primers went into the PCR. The data were produced by immunoSEQ multiplex PCR, yet TCRdb's version contains in-frame clones alone and is incomplete. The sample shows roughly 190,000 clones, around 85% of them seen only once. Sequences were obtained from PBMCs. These receptors were obtained from a man aged 18 to 29 in good health and CMV-seronegative.

The V call is TRBV25-1, the J call TRBJ2-1; D is perhaps TRBD1 (5 bases). The V end lost 4 bases, the J end lost 4 bases, and 17 bases lay between the germline ends. CDR3 size: 16 residues. Germline CDR1 reads MGHDK; CDR2 reads SYGVNS. The CDR3 sequence: CASSARRVQAYNEQFF. The CDR3 nucleotides read TGTGCCAGCAGTGCCCGCAGGGTCCAAGCTTACAATGAGCAGTTCTTC.

The chain has TRBV30 and TRBJ2-7; 9 bases map to TRBD2. This CDR3 is 15 amino acids long. Germline V gene lookup returns CDR1 GTSNPN and CDR2 SVGIG (reference sequence). V lost 0 bases and J lost 2; bases outside the gene matches: 5. CDR3 DNA: TGTGCCTGGAGTGTAGAAGCGGGAGGCCCCTACGAGCAGTACTTC. This gives the protein CAWSVEAGGPYEQYF.

J is TRBJ2-7 and V is TRBV21-1; TRBD2, the table's D call, was not compared with the DNA. TRBV21-1 is labeled a pseudogene. The CDR3 loop spans 15 amino acids. The CDR3 loop reads CASSKGAAYDYEQYF. The CDR3 coding sequence is TGTGCCAGCAGCAAGGGAGCAGCCTATGACTACGAGCAGTACTTC.

The rearrangement joins TRBV9 to TRBJ2-3; 8 bases line up with TRBD2. This CDR3 spans 15 amino acids. V was pared by 4 bases and J by 0 bases, with 4 bases of the junction left unmatched. CDR1 and CDR2 (germline): SGDLS, YYNGEE. The CDR3, as DNA: TGTGCCAGCAGCTATAGCGGGGCAAGCACAGATACGCAGTATTTT. The encoded protein is CASSYSGASTDTQYF.

About this clone itself: Other DNA sequences within the sample encode an identical CDR3. The chain carries TRBV10-2 and TRBJ2-7, with 13 positions matching TRBD2. The length of the CDR3 is 16 residues. Germline V gene lookup returns CDR1 WSHSY and CDR2 SAAADI. The ends lost 5 bases at V and 0 bases at J; junction bases unmatched: 4. CDR3 loop: CASSRTSGGLSYEQYF. CDR3 sequence (DNA): TGCGCCAGCAGTCGGACTAGCGGGGGCCTCTCCTACGAGCAGTACTTC.

This chain connects TRBV6-5 to TRBJ1-1; D gene ambiguous. This CDR3 contains 13 residues. Germline V gene sequence: CDR1 MNHEY, CDR2 SVGAGI. Trimming took 2 bases from V and 5 from J, leaving 9 bases between them. The CDR3 sequence: CASSYAEETEAFF. The CDR3, as DNA: TGTGCCAGCAGTTACGCCGAAGAGACTGAAGCTTTCTTT.

CDR3 coding DNA: TGTGCCAGCAGCCAGACGACTTCCCCAGCTGGCTACACCTTC. Translating it yields CASSQTTSPAGYTF. This rearrangement joins TRBV14 to TRBJ1-2; D remains ambiguous. The CDR3 totals 14 residues. The V end lost 3 bases, the J end lost 7 bases, and 15 bases lay between the germline ends. CDR1 and CDR2 from the germline V gene are SGHDN and FVKESK.

This CDR3 reads CATSRVPGQGTGELFF. The CDR3 DNA reads TGTGCCACCAGCAGAGTACCGGGACAGGGAACCGGGGAGCTGTTTTTT. The gene calls are TRBV15 and TRBJ2-2; TRBD1 aligns across 9 bases. Germline V CDR1 and CDR2: LNHNV, YYDKDF (reference sequence). With V trimmed by 1 base and J by 5 bases, 5 bases remained unmatched. The CDR3 sequence is 16 residues long.

This clone was found a few times. This chain uses TRBV5-1 with TRBJ2-7; weak D call: TRBD2 (5 bases). V lost 2 bases, J lost 0 bases, and 9 bases lay in between. CDR3 length equals 14 residues. Per germline, CDR1 SGHRS and CDR2 YFSETQ. The CDR3 sequence: CASSFLGSSYEQYF. In DNA, the CDR3 is TGCGCCAGCAGCTTCCTAGGGAGCTCCTACGAGCAGTACTTC.

DNA for the CDR3: TGTGCCAGCAGCCGGGACAGGGGGCTTGGAGAAGCTTTCTTT. Amino acids: CASSRDRGLGEAFF. The chain joins TRBV2 to TRBJ1-1; TRBD1 agrees at 12 bases. V was clipped by 6 bases and J by 8 bases; unmatched bases: 7. CDR3 length: 14 amino acids. The germline V gene encodes CDR1 SNHLY and CDR2 FYNNEI.

This chain joins TRBV5-8 and TRBJ1-1; 8 bases line up with TRBD1. This CDR3 has 15 amino acids. CDR1 is SGHTS, CDR2 YDEGEE, per germline. Trimming cost V 4 bases and J 2 bases; bases outside gene matches: 7. The CDR3 reads CASSRWTGRNTEAFF. The CDR3 bases are TGTGCCAGCAGCAGATGGACAGGGCGCAACACTGAAGCTTTCTTT.

The chain recombines TRBV9 with TRBJ2-4, with TRBD1 identical over 8 bases. This CDR3 spans 13 amino acids. V gave up 4 bases and J gave up 7 bases; unmatched junction bases: 4. The germline CDR1 and CDR2 sequences are SGDLS and YYNGEE. This chain's CDR3 is CASSNGQGNIQYF. Written as DNA, the CDR3 is TGTGCCAGCAGCAACGGACAGGGTAACATTCAGTACTTC.

The chain carries TRBV5-1 and TRBJ2-2; TRBD2 agrees at 15 bases. Unmatched junction bases numbered 7, after V lost 7 bases and J lost 12 bases. The CDR3 loop spans 14 amino acids. Germline V gene lookup returns CDR1 SGHRS and CDR2 YFSETQ. Here the CDR3 DNA reads TGCGCCAGCCAGACCGGGACTAGCGGGGGGAAGCTGTTTTTT. Translating gives CASQTGTSGGKLFF.

The rearrangement links TRBV27 to TRBJ1-1; no clear D. The germline V gene encodes CDR1 MNHEY and CDR2 SMNVEV (reference sequence). Trimming pared 3 bases from V and 5 bases from J, leaving 7 bases between. This CDR3 is 12 amino acids long. CDR3 sequence (DNA): TGTGCCAGCAGTTTTGCGGGAACTGAAGCTTTCTTT. This translates into CASSFAGTEAFF.

The chain recombines TRBV7-3 with TRBJ2-2; weak D call: TRBD2 (6 bases). Trimming cost V 5 bases and J 4 bases, with 14 bases left between them. The CDR3 is made up of 15 amino acids. Germline V gives CDR1 SGHTA, CDR2 FQGTGA. The CDR3 nucleotides are TGTGCCAGCAGCCCCGGGACTCGAACCACCGGGGAGCTGTTTTTT. Translating gives CASSPGTRTTGELFF.

The chain employs TRBV11-3 and TRBJ2-1; 11 bases fit TRBD1. CDR3 size: 15 residues. With 1 base clipped from V and 7 bases from J, the junction kept 3 bases outside the gene matches. Per germline, CDR1 SGHNT and CDR2 YENEEA. The chain's CDR3 is CASSLGGQGGNEQFF. CDR3 DNA: TGTGCCAGCAGCTTAGGGGGACAGGGGGGTAATGAGCAGTTCTTC.

This rearrangement joins TRBV15 to TRBJ2-7; 9 bases agree with TRBD2. The CDR3 extends over 16 amino acids. From germline, CDR1 is LNHNV and CDR2 YYDKDF (reference sequence). The V segment lost 0 bases and the J segment 0 bases; nucleotides outside the gene matches: 3. The CDR3 sequence: CATSRDSGSGSYEQYF. In DNA form, the CDR3 reads TGTGCCACCAGCAGAGATAGCGGGAGCGGCTCCTACGAGCAGTACTTC.

In its sample, this clone was seen a few times. This chain uses TRBV7-9 with TRBJ2-3; TRBD2 matches 12 bases. The CDR3 sequence is 15 residues long. Per germline, CDR1 SEHNR and CDR2 FQNEAQ (reference sequence). The ends lost 5 bases at V and 7 bases at J; junction bases unmatched: 7. The CDR3 DNA sequence: TGTGCCAGCAGCGAGACTAGCGGGAGACGGAATACGCAGTATTTT. Translation: CASSETSGRRNTQYF. Variable domain in full (rest from reference TRBV7-9 and TRBJ2-3): DTGVSQNPRHKITKRGQNVTFRCDPISEHNRLYWYRQTLGQGPEFLTYFQNEAQLEKSRLLSDRFSAERPKGSFSTLEIQRTEQGDSAMYLCASSETSGRRNTQYFGPGTRLTVL.

The chain combines TRBV12-5 with TRBJ2-7, with 7 positions matching TRBD1. The CDR3 loop spans 13 amino acids. Germline V gene lookup returns CDR1 LGHNT and CDR2 FRNRAP. The junction had 5 bases not matched to a gene; V was cut back by 4 bases and J by 5 bases. The CDR3 DNA is TGTGCTAGTGGTTCCTCAGGGGGAAACGAGCAGTACTTC. Its translation is CASGSSGGNEQYF.

The rearrangement joins TRBV6-4 to TRBJ2-1; TRBD2 matches 8 bases. CDR1 and CDR2 (germline): MRHNA, SNTAGT. CDR3 size: 13 residues. V lost 10 bases, J lost 6 bases, and 8 bases stayed unmatched. CDR3 sequence reads: CATPRTSLNEQFF. CDR3 in DNA: TGTGCCACCCCGAGGACTAGCCTCAATGAGCAGTTCTTC.

This chain joins TRBV10-1 and TRBJ2-6; 12 nucleotides match TRBD1. The V and J ends lost 0 bases and 2 bases, in that order; junction bases with no gene match: 2. Germline-derived CDR1 and CDR2 are WNHNN and SYGVQD (reference sequence). CDR3 size: 18 residues. CDR3 bases: TGCGCCAGCAGTGAGTCGGGGACAGGGGGCGCTGGGGCCAACGTCCTGACTTTC. It translates to CASSESGTGGAGANVLTF.

The CDR3: CAISPPRTSGSHEQFF. CDR3 in DNA: TGTGCCATCAGTCCCCCGCGGACTAGCGGGAGCCATGAGCAGTTCTTC. This sequence joins TRBV10-3 and TRBJ2-1; TRBD2 matches 13 bases. Germline V CDR1 and CDR2: ENHRY, SYGVKD. V shed 5 bases and J 8 bases; nucleotides not matched to a gene: 9. This CDR3 region has 16 residues.

The J gene is TRBJ2-2, the V gene TRBV14; 7 nucleotides match TRBD2. The junction had 8 bases not matched to a gene; V was cut back by 0 bases and J by 4 bases. The CDR3 sequence is 17 residues long. CDR1 SGHDN and CDR2 FVKESK come from the germline V gene. In DNA form, the CDR3 reads TGTGCCAGCAGCCAAGACCGGGCGGGAGCGGGCACCGGGGAGCTGTTTTTT. As protein: CASSQDRAGAGTGELFF.

This clone appeared once. The chain combines TRBV19 with TRBJ2-5, with a possible D match to TRBD1 (5 bases). The CDR3 runs 13 residues. The germline V gene has CDR1 LNHDA and CDR2 SQIVND (reference sequence). V was trimmed by 3 bases and J by 3 bases, leaving 8 bases between them. CDR3 region: CASSILGEETQYF. CDR3 bases: TGTGCCAGTAGTATTCTAGGGGAAGAGACCCAGTACTTC.

V and J are TRBV30 and TRBJ1-3; 7 bases match TRBD1. Germline CDR1 is GTSNPN and CDR2 is SVGIG (reference sequence). Germline trimming cut 2 bases from V and 0 bases from J; bases unmatched to any gene: 4. The CDR3 is made up of 15 amino acids. In DNA, the CDR3 is TGTGCCTGGAGTCTAAACAGGGGCTCTGGAAACACCATATATTTT. It translates to CAWSLNRGSGNTIYF.

The V gene is TRBV5-1, the J gene TRBJ2-1; TRBD2 aligns across 12 bases. CDR1 is SGHRS, CDR2 YFSETQ, per germline. The CDR3 runs to 15 residues. Germline trimming cut 7 bases from V and 2 bases from J; bases unmatched to any gene: 4. The CDR3, as DNA: TGCGCCAGCTACCTAGCGGGGGGGGCCTACAATGAGCAGTTCTTC. Its translation: CASYLAGGAYNEQFF.

This chain joins TRBV7-2 and TRBJ1-4; D gene uncertain. The CDR3 runs to 15 residues. Germline values: CDR1 SGHTA, CDR2 FQGNSA. Trimming took off 1 base at V and 14 bases at J, with 20 bases between the two ends. The CDR3 is CASSLGASPVNILFF. The CDR3 DNA reads TGTGCCAGCAGCTTAGGGGCCAGTCCTGTGAATATCCTGTTTTTT.

The chain combines TRBV5-6 with TRBJ2-7; D not resolved. V was trimmed by 0 bases and J by 3 bases, leaving 7 bases between them. Germline V gene lookup returns CDR1 SGHDT and CDR2 YYEEEE. This CDR3 region has 13 residues. CDR3 sequence: CASSLGQVYEQYF. CDR3 in DNA: TGTGCCAGCAGCTTGGGACAAGTCTACGAGCAGTACTTC.

This clone was observed a few times. The chain has TRBV27 and TRBJ2-5; D gene unclear. Germline CDR1 is MNHEY and CDR2 is SMNVEV (reference sequence). The CDR3 runs to 11 residues. V lost 3 bases, J lost 10 bases, and 9 bases lay in between. CDR3 DNA: TGTGCCAGCAGTTTCGCGGCGGACCAGTACTTC. The encoded protein is CASSFAADQYF.

The V gene is TRBV5-4, the J gene TRBJ2-1; 10 bases match TRBD2. The CDR3 has 17 amino acids. Trimming at V came to 4 bases and at J to 6 bases, leaving 13 bases not matched to a gene. Germline CDR1 and CDR2: SGHNT and YYREEE (reference sequence). CDR3: CASSPPLSSGRANEQFF. The CDR3 nucleotides are TGTGCCAGCAGCCCCCCCCTATCCAGCGGGAGGGCCAATGAGCAGTTCTTC.